Listed below are T cell receptor beta chains from one sample, sequenced in a study of T-cell reconstitution after alpha-beta-depleted transplantation in children. TCRdb re-analysed the PCR reads in MiXCR, keeping a single row per CDR3 protein. The sample contains roughly 82,000 distinct CDR3 sequences, roughly 13% of which appear only once. Here the sequenced sample was PBMCs, mostly from graft donor cells, taken 180 days after TCRalphabeta/CD19-depleted stem cell transplant. The receptors were sampled from a male patient between 2 and 9 years old who had a stem cell transplant for acute lymphoblastic leukemia, so the T cells may come from the graft donor. The CDR3 runs from the conserved cysteine through the conserved F or W. Each record gives: V gene, clone size, J gene, D gene, CDR3 protein, CDR3 DNA. The D gene is left open where the match is weak. The listing skips clone size in some rows; elsewhere it reads once, few, many or a size class.

>TRBV5-1|few|TRBJ2-1|TRBD2
CASSIAGGTYNEQFF
TGCGCCAGCAGCATAGCGGGGGGAACCTACAATGAGCAGTTCTTC
>TRBV7-6|many|TRBJ1-6|-
CASSLRGLRNSPLHF
TGTGCCAGCAGCTTACGCGGTCTCAGGAATTCACCCCTCCACTTT
>TRBV9|few|TRBJ1-5|-
CASSVGYSNQPQHF
TGTGCCAGCAGCGTAGGGTATAGCAATCAGCCCCAGCATTTT
>TRBV10-3|many|TRBJ2-3|TRBD1
CAISGPGQGTDTQYF
TGTGCCATCAGTGGGCCGGGACAGGGGACAGATACGCAGTATTTT
>TRBV18|-|TRBJ2-7|TRBD1
CASSSNRGNSYEQYF
TGTGCCAGCTCCTCTAACAGGGGAAATTCCTACGAGCAGTACTTC
>TRBV6-1|-|TRBJ2-3|-
CASSPPLSSTDTQYF
TGTGCCAGCAGCCCCCCCCTATCTAGCACAGATACGCAGTATTTT
>TRBV11-2|many|TRBJ2-2|TRBD2
CASSLTSGRAGGGELFF
TGTGCCAGCAGCCTAACTAGCGGGAGGGCCGGTGGCGGGGAGCTGTTTTTT
>TRBV6-5|few|TRBJ1-2|TRBD1
CASSYTGTGGKGYTF
TGTGCCAGCAGTTACACCGGGACAGGGGGCAAAGGCTACACCTTC
>TRBV29-1|-|TRBJ1-1|TRBD1
CSVLGGQGAIGAFF
TGCAGCGTCCTGGGGGGACAGGGGGCGATAGGAGCTTTCTTT
>TRBV24-1|-|TRBJ2-5|TRBD2
CATSDLLAGVQETQYF
TGTGCCACCAGTGATTTGCTAGCGGGAGTTCAAGAGACCCAGTACTTC
>TRBV7-8|-|TRBJ1-5|-
CASTSGHLSNQPQHF
TGTGCCTCAACATCAGGGCACCTAAGCAATCAGCCCCAGCATTTT
>TRBV12-3/TRBV12-4|many|TRBJ2-1|-
CASSPGQLPQLF
TGTGCCAGCAGTCCCGGACAGCTGCCGCAGCTCTTC
>TRBV18|-|TRBJ2-7|-
CASSPPGAVQYF
TGTGCCAGCTCACCCCCCGGCGCAGTTCAGTACTTC
>TRBV24-1|-|TRBJ1-1|-
CATSDPARAVEAFF
TGTGCCACCAGTGATCCAGCCCGGGCCGTTGAAGCTTTCTTT